This T cell receptor beta chain was retrieved from a study of blood T cells in healthy people across ages. The CDR3 is made up of 16 amino acids. Between the trimmed V and J ends, which lost 0 bases and 4 bases, there was a span of 13 bases. Germline V CDR1 and CDR2: LGHNA, YNFKEQ. This clonotype was detected only a few times. Combining a sample-barcoded 5' primer with a J-beta primer mix, a second PCR ran for roughly 6 to 12 cycles. TCRdb itself ran the 5' RACE reads through MiXCR, one entry per CDR3 protein. The table includes 700,000 to 950,000 distinct CDR3 sequences, roughly 43% detected once. The sample was blood. The chain links TRBV4-2 to TRBJ1-5; D is uncertain. This receptor was taken from a woman aged 55-70 years in good health. The CDR3 DNA reads as TGTGCCAGCAGCCAAGATATTAGTAGGGAGAATCAGCCCCAGCATTTT. Its translation: CASSQDISRENQPQHF.